Below, one TCR beta chain is given with its context. This entry is derived from a study of T-cell reconstitution after alpha-beta-depleted transplantation in children. Germline CDR1 and CDR2: SGHRS and YFSETQ. V lost 0 bases, J lost 3 bases, and 14 bases lay in between. The CDR3 contains 16 residues. Preparation of the TCRbeta library was carried out with unique molecular identifiers. In TCRdb, the PCR reads were re-called with MiXCR into one record per CDR3 protein. The sample lists just under 550,000 distinct CDR3 sequences, around 20% occurring once. Sequencing was performed on PBMCs from the stem cell graft donor, taken from the stem cell graft. This chain joins TRBV5-1 and TRBJ2-3; possibly TRBD2 for D (5 bases). The TCR was taken from a human donor who donated a stem cell graft to a child with acute lymphoblastic leukemia. CDR3 amino acids: CASSLVADLATDTQYF. In DNA, the CDR3 is TGCGCCAGCAGCTTGGTTGCGGACCTAGCAACAGATACGCAGTATTTT.